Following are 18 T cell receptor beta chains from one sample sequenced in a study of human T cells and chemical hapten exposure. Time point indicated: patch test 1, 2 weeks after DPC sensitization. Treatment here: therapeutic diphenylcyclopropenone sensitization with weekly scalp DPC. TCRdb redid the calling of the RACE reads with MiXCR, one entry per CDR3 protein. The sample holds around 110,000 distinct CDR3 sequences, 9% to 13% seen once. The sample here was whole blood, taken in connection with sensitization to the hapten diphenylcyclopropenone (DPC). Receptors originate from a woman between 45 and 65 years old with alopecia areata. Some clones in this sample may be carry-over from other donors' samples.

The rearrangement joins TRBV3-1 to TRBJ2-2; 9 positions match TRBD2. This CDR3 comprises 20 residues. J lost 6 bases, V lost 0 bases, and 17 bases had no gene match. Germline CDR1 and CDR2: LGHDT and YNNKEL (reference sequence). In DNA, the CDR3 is TGTGCCAGCAGCCAAGATGCCCTCGACTTCCAGCGGGGGGCCCCCGGGGAGCTGTTTTTT. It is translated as CASSQDALDFQRGAPGELFF. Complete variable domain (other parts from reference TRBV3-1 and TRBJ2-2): DTAVSQTPKYLVTQMGNDKSIKCEQNLGHDTMYWYKQDSKKFLKIMFSYNNKELIINETVPNRFSPKSPDKAHLNLHINSLELGDSAVYFCASSQDALDFQRGAPGELFFGEGSRLTVL.

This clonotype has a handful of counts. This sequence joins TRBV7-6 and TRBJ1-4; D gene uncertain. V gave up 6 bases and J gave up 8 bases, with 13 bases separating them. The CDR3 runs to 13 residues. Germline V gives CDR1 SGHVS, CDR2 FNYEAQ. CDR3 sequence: CASSPRGGEKLFF. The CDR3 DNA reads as TGTGCCAGCAGTCCACGGGGAGGGGAAAAACTGTTTTTT.

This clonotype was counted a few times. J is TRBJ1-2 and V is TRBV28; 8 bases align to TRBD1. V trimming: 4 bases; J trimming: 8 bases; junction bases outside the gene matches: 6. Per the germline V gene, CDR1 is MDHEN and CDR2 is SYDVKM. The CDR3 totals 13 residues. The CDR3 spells CASSSQGAWGYTF. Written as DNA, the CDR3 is TGTGCCAGCAGTTCCCAGGGGGCCTGGGGCTACACCTTC.

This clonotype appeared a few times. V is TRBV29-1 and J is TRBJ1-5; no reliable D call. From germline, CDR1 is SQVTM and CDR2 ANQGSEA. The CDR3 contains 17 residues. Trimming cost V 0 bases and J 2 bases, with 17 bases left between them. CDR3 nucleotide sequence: TGCAGCGTTGAAGATCCTACCCGCAAGGTTGGCAATCAGCCCCAGCATTTT. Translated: CSVEDPTRKVGNQPQHF.

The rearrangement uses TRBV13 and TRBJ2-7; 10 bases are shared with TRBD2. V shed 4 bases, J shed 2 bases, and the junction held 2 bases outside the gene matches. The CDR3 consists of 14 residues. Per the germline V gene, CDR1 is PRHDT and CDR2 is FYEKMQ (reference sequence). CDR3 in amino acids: CASSWTSGTYEQYF. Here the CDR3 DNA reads TGTGCCAGCAGCTGGACTAGCGGTACCTACGAGCAGTACTTC.

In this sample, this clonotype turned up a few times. For the CDR3, the DNA is TGTGCCAGCAGTTTAGACAGGGTCAATGAGCAGTTCTTC. Translation: CASSLDRVNEQFF. V is TRBV12-3 or TRBV12-4 and J is TRBJ2-1, with D tentatively TRBD1 (6 bases). There are 13 residues in the CDR3. Trimming took off 1 base at V and 6 bases at J, with 7 bases between the two ends.

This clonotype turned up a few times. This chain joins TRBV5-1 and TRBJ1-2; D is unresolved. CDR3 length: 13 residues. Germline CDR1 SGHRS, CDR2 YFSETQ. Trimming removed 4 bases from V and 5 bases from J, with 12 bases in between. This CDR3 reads CASSMEPGYGYTF. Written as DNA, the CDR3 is TGCGCCAGCAGCATGGAACCGGGGTATGGCTACACCTTC. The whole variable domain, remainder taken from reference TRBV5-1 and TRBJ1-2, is KAGVTQTPRYLIKTRGQQVTLSCSPISGHRSVSWYQQTPGQGLQFLFEYFSETQRNKGNFPGRFSGRQFSNSRSEMNVSTLELGDSALYLCASSMEPGYGYTFGSGTRLTVV.

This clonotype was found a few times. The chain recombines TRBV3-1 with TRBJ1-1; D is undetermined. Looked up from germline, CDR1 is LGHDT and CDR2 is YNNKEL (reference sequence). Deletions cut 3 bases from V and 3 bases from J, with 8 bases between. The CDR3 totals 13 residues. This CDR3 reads CASSHKAYTEAFF. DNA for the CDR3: TGTGCCAGCAGCCACAAAGCCTACACTGAAGCTTTCTTT.

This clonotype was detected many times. The CDR3 loop is CASNSGDTQYF. In nucleotides, the CDR3 is TGTGCCTCCAACTCGGGAGATACGCAGTATTTT. This chain links TRBV6-2 or TRBV6-3 with TRBJ2-3; no clear D gene. The V gene lost 11 bases and the J gene lost 5 bases, with 11 bases spanning the gap. The CDR3 runs to 11 residues. Germline V lookup: CDR1 MNHEY, CDR2 SVGEGT.

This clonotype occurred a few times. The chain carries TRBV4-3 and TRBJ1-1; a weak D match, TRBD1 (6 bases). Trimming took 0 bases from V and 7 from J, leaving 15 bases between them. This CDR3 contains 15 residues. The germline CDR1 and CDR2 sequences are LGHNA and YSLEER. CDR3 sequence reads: CASSQDRTGISEAFF. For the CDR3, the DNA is TGCGCCAGCAGCCAAGATCGAACAGGGATCAGTGAAGCTTTCTTT.

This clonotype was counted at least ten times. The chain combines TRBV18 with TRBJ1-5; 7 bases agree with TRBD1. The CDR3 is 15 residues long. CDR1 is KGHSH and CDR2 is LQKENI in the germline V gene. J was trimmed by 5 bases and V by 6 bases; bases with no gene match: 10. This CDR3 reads CASSSQGSGYQPQHF. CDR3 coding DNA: TGTGCCAGCTCCTCACAGGGGTCGGGCTATCAGCCCCAGCATTTT.

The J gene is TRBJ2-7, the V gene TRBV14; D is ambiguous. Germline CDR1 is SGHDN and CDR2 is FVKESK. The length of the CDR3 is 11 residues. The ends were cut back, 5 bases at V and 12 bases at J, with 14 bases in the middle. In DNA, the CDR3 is TGTGCCAGCAGCACTGGCCCTTTGCGGTACTTC. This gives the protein CASSTGPLRYF.

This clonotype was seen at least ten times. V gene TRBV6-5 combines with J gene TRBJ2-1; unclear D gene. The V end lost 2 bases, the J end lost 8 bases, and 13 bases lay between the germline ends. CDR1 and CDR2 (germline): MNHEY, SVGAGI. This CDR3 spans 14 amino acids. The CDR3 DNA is TGTGCCAGCAGTTACCGGCCAGGATCCTATGAGCAGTTCTTC. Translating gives CASSYRPGSYEQFF.

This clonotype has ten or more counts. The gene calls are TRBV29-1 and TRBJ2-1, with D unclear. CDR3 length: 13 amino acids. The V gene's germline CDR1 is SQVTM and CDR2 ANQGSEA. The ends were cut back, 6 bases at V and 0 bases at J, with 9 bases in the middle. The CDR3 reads CSVKVVSYNEQFF. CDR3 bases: TGCAGCGTGAAAGTGGTCTCCTACAATGAGCAGTTCTTC.

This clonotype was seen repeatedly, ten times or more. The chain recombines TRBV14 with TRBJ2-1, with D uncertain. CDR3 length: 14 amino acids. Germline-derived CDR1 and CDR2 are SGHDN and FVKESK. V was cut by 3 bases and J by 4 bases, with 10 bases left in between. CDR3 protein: CASSHIARYNEQFF. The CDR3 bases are TGTGCCAGCAGCCATATAGCCAGGTACAATGAGCAGTTCTTC.

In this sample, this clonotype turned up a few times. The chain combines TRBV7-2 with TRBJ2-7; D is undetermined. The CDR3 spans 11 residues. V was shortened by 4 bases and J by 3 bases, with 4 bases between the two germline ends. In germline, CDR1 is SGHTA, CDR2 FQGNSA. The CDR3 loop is CASSSFYEQYF. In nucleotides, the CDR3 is TGTGCCAGCAGCTCCTTCTACGAGCAGTACTTC.

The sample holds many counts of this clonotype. CDR3 DNA: TGTGCCAGCAGCTTAATAGGGGGGGTCCTCACAGATACGCAGTATTTT. This sequence encodes CASSLIGGVLTDTQYF. This chain links TRBV7-2 with TRBJ2-3, with D tentatively TRBD2 (7 bases). CDR3 length: 16 amino acids. The V gene's germline CDR1 is SGHTA and CDR2 FQGNSA. V was shortened by 2 bases and J by 2 bases, with 14 bases between the two germline ends. Using reference TRBV7-2 and TRBJ2-3 for the parts outside the CDR3, the full variable domain is GAGVSQSPSNKVTEKGKDVELRCDPISGHTALYWYRQSLGQGLEFLIYFQGNSAPDKSGLPSDRFSAERTGGSVSTLTIQRTQQEDSAVYLCASSLIGGVLTDTQYFGPGTRLTVL.

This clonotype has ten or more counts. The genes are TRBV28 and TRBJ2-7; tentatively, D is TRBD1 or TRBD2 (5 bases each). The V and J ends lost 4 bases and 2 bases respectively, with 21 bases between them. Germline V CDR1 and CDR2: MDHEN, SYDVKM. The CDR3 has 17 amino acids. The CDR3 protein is CASSSGTLRGLAYEQYF. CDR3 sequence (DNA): TGTGCCAGCAGTTCAGGGACCCTACGGGGTTTAGCCTACGAGCAGTACTTC.